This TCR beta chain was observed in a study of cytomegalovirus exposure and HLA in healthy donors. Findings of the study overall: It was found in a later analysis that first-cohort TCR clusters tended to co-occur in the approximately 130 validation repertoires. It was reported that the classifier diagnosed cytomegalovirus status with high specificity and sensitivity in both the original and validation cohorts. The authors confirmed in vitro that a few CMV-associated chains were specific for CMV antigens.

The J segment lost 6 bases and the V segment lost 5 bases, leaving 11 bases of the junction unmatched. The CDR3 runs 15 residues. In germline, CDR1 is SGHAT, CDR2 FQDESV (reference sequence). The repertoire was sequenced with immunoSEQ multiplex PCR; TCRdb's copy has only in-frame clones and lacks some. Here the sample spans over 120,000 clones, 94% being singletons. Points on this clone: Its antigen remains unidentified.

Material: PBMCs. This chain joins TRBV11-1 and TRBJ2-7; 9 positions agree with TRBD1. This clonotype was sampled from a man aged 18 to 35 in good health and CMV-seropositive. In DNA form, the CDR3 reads TGTGCCAGCAGCGGAGGGACAGGGTTTTACGGCGAGCAGTACTTC. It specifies CASSGGTGFYGEQYF.